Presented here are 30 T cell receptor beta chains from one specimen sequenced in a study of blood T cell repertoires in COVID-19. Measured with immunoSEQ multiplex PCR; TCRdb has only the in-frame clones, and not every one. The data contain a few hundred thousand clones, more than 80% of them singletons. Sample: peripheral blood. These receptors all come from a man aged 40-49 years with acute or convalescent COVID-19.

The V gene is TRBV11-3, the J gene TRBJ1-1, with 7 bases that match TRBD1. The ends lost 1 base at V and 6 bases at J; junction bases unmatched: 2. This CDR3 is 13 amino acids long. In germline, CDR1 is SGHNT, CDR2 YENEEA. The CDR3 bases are TGTGCCAGCAGCTTAGGAGGACAGGCTGAAGCTTTCTTT. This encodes CASSLGGQAEAFF.

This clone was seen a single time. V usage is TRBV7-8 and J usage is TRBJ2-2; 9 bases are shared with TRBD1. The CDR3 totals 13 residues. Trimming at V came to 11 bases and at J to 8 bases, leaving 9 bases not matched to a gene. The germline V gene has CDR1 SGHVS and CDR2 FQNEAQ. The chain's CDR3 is CAQPGQGSGELFF. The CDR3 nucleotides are TGTGCCCAGCCGGGACAGGGATCAGGGGAGCTGTTTTTT.

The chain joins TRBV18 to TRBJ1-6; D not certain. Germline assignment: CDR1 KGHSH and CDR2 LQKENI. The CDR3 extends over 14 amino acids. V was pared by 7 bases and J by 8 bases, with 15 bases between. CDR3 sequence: CASCPSRAHSPLHF. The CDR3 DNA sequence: TGTGCCAGCTGTCCGTCGAGGGCGCATTCACCCCTCCACTTT.

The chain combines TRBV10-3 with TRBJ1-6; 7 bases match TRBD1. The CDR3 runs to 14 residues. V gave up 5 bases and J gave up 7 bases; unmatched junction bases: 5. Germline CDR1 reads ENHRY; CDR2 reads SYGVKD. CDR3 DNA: TGTGCCATCAGTCGGGACAGTAACAATTCACCCCTCCACTTT. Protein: CAISRDSNNSPLHF.

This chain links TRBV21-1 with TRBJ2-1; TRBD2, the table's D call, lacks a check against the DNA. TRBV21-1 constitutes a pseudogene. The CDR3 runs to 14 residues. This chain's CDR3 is CASSQRERGREQFF. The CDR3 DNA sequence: TGTGCCAGCAGCCAGCGGGAAAGAGGGCGTGAGCAGTTCTTC.

CDR3 protein: CASSPPGLAGRNEQFF. In nucleotides, the CDR3 is TGTGCCAGCAGCCCGCCGGGACTAGCGGGTAGGAATGAGCAGTTCTTC. This chain joins TRBV4-2 and TRBJ2-1, with 12 bases that match TRBD2. Per the germline V gene, CDR1 is LGHNA and CDR2 is YNFKEQ. Trimming took 4 bases from V and 7 from J; bases not matched to a gene: 8. The CDR3 sequence is 16 residues long.

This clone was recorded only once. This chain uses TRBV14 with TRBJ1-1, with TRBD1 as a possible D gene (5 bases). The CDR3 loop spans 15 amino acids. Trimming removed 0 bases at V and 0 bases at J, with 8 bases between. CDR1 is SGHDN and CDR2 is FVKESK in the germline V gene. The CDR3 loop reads CASSQDPGMNTEAFF. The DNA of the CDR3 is TGTGCCAGCAGCCAAGATCCAGGGATGAACACTGAAGCTTTCTTT.

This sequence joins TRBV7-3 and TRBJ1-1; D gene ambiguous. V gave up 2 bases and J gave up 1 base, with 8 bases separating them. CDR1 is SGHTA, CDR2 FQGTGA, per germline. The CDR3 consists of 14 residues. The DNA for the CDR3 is TGTGCCAGCAGCTTAGACCGGGGGAACACTGAAGCTTTCTTT. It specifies CASSLDRGNTEAFF. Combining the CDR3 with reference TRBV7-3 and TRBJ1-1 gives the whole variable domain GAGVSQTPSNKVTEKGKYVELRCDPISGHTALYWYRQSLGQGPEFLIYFQGTGAADDSGLPNDRFFAVRPEGSVSTLKIQRTERGDSAVYLCASSLDRGNTEAFFGQGTRLTVV.

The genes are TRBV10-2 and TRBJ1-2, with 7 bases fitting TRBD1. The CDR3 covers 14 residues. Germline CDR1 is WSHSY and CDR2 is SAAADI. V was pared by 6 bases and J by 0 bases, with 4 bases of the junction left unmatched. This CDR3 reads CASSPTGSNYGYTF. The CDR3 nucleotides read TGCGCCAGCAGCCCGACAGGGTCTAACTATGGCTACACCTTC.

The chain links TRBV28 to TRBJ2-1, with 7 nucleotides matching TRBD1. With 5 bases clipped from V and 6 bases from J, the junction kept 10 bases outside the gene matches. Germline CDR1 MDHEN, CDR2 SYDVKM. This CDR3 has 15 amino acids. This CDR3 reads CASSTETQGVNEQFF. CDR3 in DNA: TGTGCCAGCAGTACTGAGACCCAGGGGGTCAATGAGCAGTTCTTC.

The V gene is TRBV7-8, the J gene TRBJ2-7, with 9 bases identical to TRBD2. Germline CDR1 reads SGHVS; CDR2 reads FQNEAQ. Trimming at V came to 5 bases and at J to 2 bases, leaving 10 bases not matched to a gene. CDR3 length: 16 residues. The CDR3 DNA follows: TGTGCCAGCAGCCCCCCGGAACTAGCGGGCGCCTACGAGCAGTACTTC. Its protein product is CASSPPELAGAYEQYF.

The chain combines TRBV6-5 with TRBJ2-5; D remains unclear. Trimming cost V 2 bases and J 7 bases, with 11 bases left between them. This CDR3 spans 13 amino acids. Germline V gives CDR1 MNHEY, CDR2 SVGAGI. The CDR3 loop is CASSYSSPGTQYF. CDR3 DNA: TGTGCCAGCAGTTACAGTTCTCCAGGGACCCAGTACTTC.

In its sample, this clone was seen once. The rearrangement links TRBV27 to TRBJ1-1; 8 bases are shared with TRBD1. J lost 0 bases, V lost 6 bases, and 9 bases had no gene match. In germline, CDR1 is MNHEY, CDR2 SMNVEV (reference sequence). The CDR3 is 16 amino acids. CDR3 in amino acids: CASRPQGAWMNTEAFF. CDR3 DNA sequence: TGTGCCAGCAGGCCTCAGGGGGCTTGGATGAACACTGAAGCTTTCTTT.

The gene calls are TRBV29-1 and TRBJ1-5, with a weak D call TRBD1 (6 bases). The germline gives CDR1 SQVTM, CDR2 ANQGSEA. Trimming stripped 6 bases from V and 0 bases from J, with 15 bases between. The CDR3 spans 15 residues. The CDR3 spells CSVTVQGNSNQPQHF. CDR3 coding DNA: TGCAGCGTGACCGTACAGGGTAATAGCAATCAGCCCCAGCATTTT.

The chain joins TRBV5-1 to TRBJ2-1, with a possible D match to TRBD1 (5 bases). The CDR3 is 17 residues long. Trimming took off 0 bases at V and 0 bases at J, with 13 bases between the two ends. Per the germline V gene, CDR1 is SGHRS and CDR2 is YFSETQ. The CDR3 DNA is TGCGCCAGCAGCTTGGGCTGGGGCACGAGCTCCTACAATGAGCAGTTCTTC. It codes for CASSLGWGTSSYNEQFF.

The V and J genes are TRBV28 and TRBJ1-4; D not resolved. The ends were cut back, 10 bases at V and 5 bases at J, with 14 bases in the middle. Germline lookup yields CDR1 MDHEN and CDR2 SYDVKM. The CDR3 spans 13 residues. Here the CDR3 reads CATTRERNEKLFF. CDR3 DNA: TGTGCCACCACACGGGAACGAAATGAAAAACTGTTTTTT.

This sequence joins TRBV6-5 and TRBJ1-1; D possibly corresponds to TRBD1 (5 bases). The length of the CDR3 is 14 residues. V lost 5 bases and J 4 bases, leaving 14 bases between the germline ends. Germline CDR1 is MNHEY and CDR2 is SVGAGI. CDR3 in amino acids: CASSPSAGSTEAFF. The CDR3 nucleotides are TGTGCCAGCAGTCCTTCGGCAGGGTCCACTGAAGCTTTCTTT.

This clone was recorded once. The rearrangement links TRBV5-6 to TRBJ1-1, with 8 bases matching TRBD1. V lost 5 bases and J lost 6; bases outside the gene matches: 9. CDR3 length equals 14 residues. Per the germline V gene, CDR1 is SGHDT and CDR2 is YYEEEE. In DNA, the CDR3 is TGTGCCAGCAGTCTGCCGGACAGGGAGTCTGAAGCTTTCTTT. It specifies CASSLPDRESEAFF.

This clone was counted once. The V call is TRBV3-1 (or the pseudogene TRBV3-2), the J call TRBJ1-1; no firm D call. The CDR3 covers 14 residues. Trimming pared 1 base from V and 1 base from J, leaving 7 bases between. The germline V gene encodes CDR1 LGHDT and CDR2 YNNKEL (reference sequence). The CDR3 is CASSQGSGNTEAFF. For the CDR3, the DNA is TGTGCCAGCAGCCAAGGATCGGGGAACACTGAAGCTTTCTTT.

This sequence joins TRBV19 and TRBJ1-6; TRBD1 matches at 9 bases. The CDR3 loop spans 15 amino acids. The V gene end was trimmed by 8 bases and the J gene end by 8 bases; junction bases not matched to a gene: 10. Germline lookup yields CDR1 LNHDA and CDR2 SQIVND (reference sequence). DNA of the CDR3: TGTGCCAGTTCAACCGGGACAGGGTGGGATTCACCCCTCCACTTT. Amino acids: CASSTGTGWDSPLHF.

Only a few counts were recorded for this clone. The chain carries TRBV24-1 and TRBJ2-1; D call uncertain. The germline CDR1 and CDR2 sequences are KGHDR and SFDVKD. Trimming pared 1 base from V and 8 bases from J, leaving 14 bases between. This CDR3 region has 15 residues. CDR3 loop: CATSDLALPRDEQFF. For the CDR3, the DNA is TGTGCCACCAGTGATTTAGCACTCCCCCGGGATGAGCAGTTCTTC.

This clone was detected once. CDR3 loop: CASSWARAVGAAKNIQYF. CDR3 nucleotide sequence: TGTGCCAGTAGTTGGGCCAGGGCGGTTGGTGCGGCCAAAAACATTCAGTACTTC. J is TRBJ2-4 and V is TRBV19; tentatively, D is TRBD1 (5 bases). The ends were cut back, 5 bases at V and 1 base at J, with 21 bases in the middle. This CDR3 spans 18 amino acids. Germline V gene data show CDR1 as LNHDA and CDR2 as SQIVND (reference sequence).

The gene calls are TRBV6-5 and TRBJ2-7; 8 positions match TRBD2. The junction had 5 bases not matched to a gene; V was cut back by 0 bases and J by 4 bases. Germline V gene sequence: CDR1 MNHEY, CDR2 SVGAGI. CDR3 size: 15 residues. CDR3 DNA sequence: TGTGCCAGCAGTTACTCACCTAGCGGGCAATACGAGCAGTACTTC. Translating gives CASSYSPSGQYEQYF.

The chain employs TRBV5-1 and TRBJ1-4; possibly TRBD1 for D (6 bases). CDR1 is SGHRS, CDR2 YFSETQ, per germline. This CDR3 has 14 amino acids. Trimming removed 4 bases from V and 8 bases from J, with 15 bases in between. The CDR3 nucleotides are TGCGCCAGCAGCCCAAGGTCCCAGGGGGAAAAACTGTTTTTT. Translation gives CASSPRSQGEKLFF.

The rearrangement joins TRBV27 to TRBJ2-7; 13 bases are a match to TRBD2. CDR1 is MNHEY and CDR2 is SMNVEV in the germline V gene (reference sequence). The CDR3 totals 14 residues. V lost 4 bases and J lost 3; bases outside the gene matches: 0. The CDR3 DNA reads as TGTGCCAGCAGTTGGACTAGCGGGAGCTACGAGCAGTACTTC. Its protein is CASSWTSGSYEQYF.

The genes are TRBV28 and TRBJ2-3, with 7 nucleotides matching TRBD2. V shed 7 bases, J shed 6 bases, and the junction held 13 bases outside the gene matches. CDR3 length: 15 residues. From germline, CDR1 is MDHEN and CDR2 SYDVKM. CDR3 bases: TGTGCCAGCATGGAATGGGGGGGGGTAAAGGATACGCAGTATTTT. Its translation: CASMEWGGVKDTQYF.

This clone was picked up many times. The CDR3: CASSLSGQGSYGYTF. CDR3 coding DNA: TGTGCCAGCAGCTTATCGGGACAAGGAAGTTATGGCTACACCTTC. The chain uses TRBV7-2 and TRBJ1-2, with a possible D match to TRBD1 (6 bases). The CDR3 is 15 residues long. Germline V lookup: CDR1 SGHTA, CDR2 FQGNSA. Trimming pared 2 bases from V and 5 bases from J, leaving 15 bases between.

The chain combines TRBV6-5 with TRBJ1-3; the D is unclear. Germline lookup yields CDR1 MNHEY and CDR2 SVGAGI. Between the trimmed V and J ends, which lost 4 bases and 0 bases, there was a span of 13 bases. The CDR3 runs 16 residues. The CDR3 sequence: CASSSFRPGSGNTIYF. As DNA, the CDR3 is TGTGCCAGCAGTTCCTTTCGACCGGGCTCTGGAAACACCATATATTTT.

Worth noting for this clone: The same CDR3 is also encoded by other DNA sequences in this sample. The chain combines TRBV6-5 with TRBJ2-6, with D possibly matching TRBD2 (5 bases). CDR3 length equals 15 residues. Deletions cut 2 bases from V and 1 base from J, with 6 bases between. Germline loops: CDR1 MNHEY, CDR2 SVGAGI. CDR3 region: CASSYRGSGANVLTF. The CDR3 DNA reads TGTGCCAGCAGTTACCGGGGATCTGGGGCCAACGTCCTGACTTTC.

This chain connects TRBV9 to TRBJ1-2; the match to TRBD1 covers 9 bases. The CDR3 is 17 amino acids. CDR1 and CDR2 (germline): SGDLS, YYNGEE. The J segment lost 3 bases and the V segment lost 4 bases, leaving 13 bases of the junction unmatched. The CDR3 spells CASSPGGTGGAYYGYTF. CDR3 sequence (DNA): TGTGCCAGCAGCCCCGGTGGTACAGGGGGCGCTTACTATGGCTACACCTTC.